Detailed here is one T cell receptor beta chain. No antigen is known for it. The data are from a study of T cells expressing NK-cell markers. Overall study findings and caveats: It is unclear if expanded NKG2C-expressing clones target HCMV antigens.

TCRdb re-called the 5' RACE reads; one entry per CDR3 protein, DNA not given. This sample's table reports 150,000 or so distinct CDR3 sequences. Per germline, CDR1 LGHDT and CDR2 YNNKEL (reference sequence). CDR3 length: 14 residues. The TCR comes from a woman between 18 and 69 years old in good health. The chain recombines TRBV3-1 with TRBJ2-7; TCRdb gives TRBD2 as the D gene, but with no DNA this cannot be confirmed. The sequencing sample was made of blood T cells: a sorted CD56 or NKG2C T cell subset, CD4+ or CD8+ T cells, or bulk PBMC T cells (not recorded which). The CDR3 sequence is CASPCSTEGNEQYF.